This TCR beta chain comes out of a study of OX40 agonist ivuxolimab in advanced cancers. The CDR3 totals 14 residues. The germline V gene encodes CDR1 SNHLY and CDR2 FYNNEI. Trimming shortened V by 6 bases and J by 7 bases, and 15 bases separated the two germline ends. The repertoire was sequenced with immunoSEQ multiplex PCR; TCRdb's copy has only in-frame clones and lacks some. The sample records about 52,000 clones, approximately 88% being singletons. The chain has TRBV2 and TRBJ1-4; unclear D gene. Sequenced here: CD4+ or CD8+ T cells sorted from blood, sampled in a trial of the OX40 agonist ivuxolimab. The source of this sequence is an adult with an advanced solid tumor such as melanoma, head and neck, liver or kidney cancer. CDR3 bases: TGTGCCAGCAGCGATCTCTTCAAGGGTGAAAAACTGTTTTTT. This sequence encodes CASSDLFKGEKLFF.